These 14 T cell receptor beta chains were all obtained from the same sample, sequenced in a study of spatial heterogeneity in lung cancer. This sample's time point: sample taken at primary tumor resection. TCRdb analysed the 5' RACE reads with MiXCR anew, one entry per CDR3 protein. The repertoire holds 24,000 or so distinct CDR3 sequences, with 7% as singletons. Sequencing was performed on PBMCs, taken at surgery. Source of these receptors: a male donor with early-stage non-small cell lung cancer.

This clonotype was detected many times. This chain uses TRBV24-1 with TRBJ1-5; D ambiguous. Germline V gives CDR1 KGHDR, CDR2 SFDVKD. There are 12 residues in the CDR3. Deletions cut 5 bases from V and 2 bases from J, with 3 bases between. The CDR3 region has the DNA TGTGCCACCAGTGTTGGCAATCAGCCCCAGCATTTT. It is translated as CATSVGNQPQHF.

This clonotype was counted many times. This sequence joins TRBV29-1 and TRBJ1-1, with 8 nucleotides matching TRBD1. Germline values: CDR1 SQVTM, CDR2 ANQGSEA. This CDR3 comprises 12 residues. Germline trimming cut 6 bases from V and 8 bases from J; bases unmatched to any gene: 8. The CDR3 loop reads CSVGRTGTEAFF. CDR3 in DNA: TGCAGCGTAGGCCGGACAGGGACAGAAGCTTTCTTT. The full variable domain, its missing parts supplied by reference TRBV29-1 and TRBJ1-1, is SAVISQKPSRDICQRGTSLTIQCQVDSQVTMMFWYRQQPGQSLTLIATANQGSEATYESGFVIDKFPISRPNLTFSTLTVSNMSPEDSSIYLCSVGRTGTEAFFGQGTRLTVV.

This clonotype was seen more than once but under ten times. This chain connects TRBV12-3 or TRBV12-4 to TRBJ2-1; TRBD2 agrees at 10 bases. The CDR3 totals 13 residues. The J segment lost 10 bases and the V segment lost 5 bases, leaving 5 bases of the junction unmatched. DNA for the CDR3: TGTGCCAGCAGTCCCTTAGCGGGGGGCGAGCAGTTCTTC. Its protein product is CASSPLAGGEQFF.

This clonotype was picked up many times. The chain is built from TRBV6-5 and TRBJ1-4, with D perhaps matching TRBD1 (5 bases). In germline, CDR1 is MNHEY, CDR2 SVGAGI. The CDR3 has 16 residues. The germline V and J ends were trimmed by 4 bases and 10 bases, with 22 bases remaining between them. The CDR3 sequence is CASSWETADTIGKLFF. Written as DNA, the CDR3 is TGTGCCAGCAGTTGGGAGACAGCCGATACGATTGGAAAACTGTTTTTT.

This clonotype came up many times. This chain joins TRBV20-1 and TRBJ2-5; D may match TRBD1 or TRBD2 (5 bases each). This CDR3 has 13 amino acids. The germline CDR1 and CDR2 sequences are DFQATT and SNEGSKA (reference sequence). The CDR3 DNA reads as TGCAGCTCCCTTTGGGACGGAGAAGAGACCCAGTACTTC. As protein: CSSLWDGEETQYF.

A remark on this clonotype: A much larger clonotype is one base distant, so this may be a read error. V and J are TRBV28 and TRBJ2-5; 13 bases fit TRBD2. Germline assignment: CDR1 MDHEN and CDR2 SYDVKM. The CDR3 runs to 14 residues. V lost 7 bases and J lost 2; bases outside the gene matches: 1. The CDR3: CASILAGGQETQYF. CDR3 nucleotide sequence: TGTGCCAGCATACTAGCGGGGGGGCAAGAGACCCAGTACTTC.

This clonotype was counted a few times. The chain recombines TRBV5-1 with TRBJ1-1; a possible D gene is TRBD1 (5 bases). This CDR3 is built from 15 residues. V lost 4 bases, J lost 3 bases, and 16 bases lay in between. Per germline, CDR1 SGHRS and CDR2 YFSETQ. CDR3 protein: CASSTPGRPDTEAFF. Here the CDR3 DNA reads TGCGCCAGCAGCACCCCAGGGCGACCTGACACTGAAGCTTTCTTT.

Sample share makes this clonotype medium-sized (0.01 to 0.1%). The chain uses TRBV29-1 and TRBJ2-1; perhaps D is TRBD1 or TRBD2 (5 bases each). Trimming stripped 6 bases from V and 10 bases from J, with 16 bases between. Germline CDR1 SQVTM, CDR2 ANQGSEA. This CDR3 is 12 amino acids long. The CDR3 sequence: CSVAPPGDEQFF. CDR3 nucleotide sequence: TGCAGCGTCGCTCCGCCCGGGGACGAGCAGTTCTTC.

In its sample, this clonotype was seen many times. V and J are TRBV20-1 and TRBJ1-1; D may be TRBD1 (5 bases). The CDR3 is 12 residues long. Germline V gene data show CDR1 as DFQATT and CDR2 as SNEGSKA (reference sequence). The ends were cut back, 3 bases at V and 4 bases at J, with 9 bases in the middle. CDR3: CSASRRGTEAFF. The DNA of the CDR3 is TGCAGTGCTAGTCGTAGGGGCACTGAAGCTTTCTTT.

This clonotype appeared many times. J is TRBJ1-2 and V is TRBV5-4, with D unresolved. CDR3 length: 13 amino acids. CDR1 and CDR2 from the germline V gene are SGHNT and YYREEE (reference sequence). Trimming shortened V by 3 bases and J by 2 bases, and 8 bases separated the two germline ends. The CDR3 sequence: CASSWTGNYGYTF. CDR3 coding DNA: TGTGCCAGCAGCTGGACGGGAAACTATGGCTACACCTTC.

This clonotype was seen repeatedly, ten times or more. The chain carries TRBV15 and TRBJ2-3; D unclear. CDR1 is LNHNV and CDR2 is YYDKDF in the germline V gene (reference sequence). Deletions cut 1 base from V and 5 bases from J, with 4 bases between. This CDR3 has 12 amino acids. The CDR3 here is CATSRGRDTQYF. The CDR3 DNA is TGTGCCACCAGCAGAGGAAGAGATACGCAGTATTTT. The entire variable domain, with the rest obtained from reference TRBV15 and TRBJ2-3, is as follows: DAMVIQNPRYQVTQFGKPVTLSCSQTLNHNVMYWYQQKSSQAPKLLFHYYDKDFNNEADTPDNFQSRRPNTSFCFLDIRSPGLGDTAMYLCATSRGRDTQYFGPGTRLTVL.

This clonotype has more than one count but fewer than ten. This sequence joins TRBV7-8 and TRBJ2-3; 9 bases line up with TRBD2. Looked up from germline, CDR1 is SGHVS and CDR2 is FQNEAQ. V lost 2 bases and J lost 4; bases outside the gene matches: 7. This CDR3 has 16 residues. Here the CDR3 DNA reads TGTGCCAGCAGCTTACGGCCTAGCGGGATCCCAGATACGCAGTATTTT. Protein: CASSLRPSGIPDTQYF.

This clonotype has a count of ten or more. V gene TRBV20-1 combines with J gene TRBJ1-2; D may be TRBD1 (6 bases). This CDR3 region has 12 residues. Germline loops: CDR1 DFQATT, CDR2 SNEGSKA (reference sequence). V gave up 4 bases and J gave up 4 bases, with 10 bases separating them. Written as DNA, the CDR3 is TGCAGTGCTATGGACAGTTCCTATGGCTACACCTTC. The encoded protein is CSAMDSSYGYTF.

This clonotype is termed medium-sized (0.01 to 0.1%). The CDR3 coding sequence is TGTGCCAGCAGTTTAATGGAGACCCAGTACTTC. As protein: CASSLMETQYF. The chain is built from TRBV12-3 or TRBV12-4 and TRBJ2-5; D gene uncertain. CDR3 length: 11 residues. Between the trimmed V and J ends, which lost 2 bases and 5 bases, there was a span of 3 bases.